The present entry profiles one TCR beta chain with its context. Its cognate antigen is unknown. From germline, CDR1 is SEHNR and CDR2 FQNEAQ (reference sequence). CDR3 size: 14 residues. V lost 5 bases and J lost 8, with 16 bases in between. The data were obtained in a study of OX40 agonist ivuxolimab in advanced cancers. Background on the study: About 44% of patients had received prior checkpoint inhibitor therapy.

The assay was immunoSEQ multiplex PCR, and TCRdb's table has in-frame clones only and misses some. The data show 60,000 to 75,000 clones, with about 90% seen just once and roughly 15% held by the top ten. Blood specimens came from baseline, cycle 4 day 1, and cycle 7 day 1. General observations from the study: In the 0.1 to 3.0 mg/kg range, CD4+ and CD8+ blood T cells had expanded clonally by week 6.

This material consisted of CD4+ or CD8+ T cells sorted from blood, taken in a trial of the OX40 agonist ivuxolimab. The rearrangement links TRBV7-9 to TRBJ1-3; D gene unclear. This TCR was recovered from an adult with an advanced solid tumor such as melanoma, head and neck, liver or kidney cancer. For the CDR3, the DNA is TGTGCCAGCAGCCCACCACGGCGGGCGGACACCATATATTTT. Translation gives CASSPPRRADTIYF.